The TCR beta chain under discussion was sequenced for a study of patients and donors after allogeneic stem cell transplantation. TCRdb processed the RT-PCR reads anew with MiXCR; each CDR3 protein has one entry. The sample includes some 200,000 distinct CDR3 sequences, roughly two fifths of them seen just once. The sample holds a few counts of this clonotype. Germline-derived CDR1 and CDR2 are MNHEY and SVGAGI. The CDR3 loop spans 13 amino acids. The V gene lost 6 bases and the J gene lost 9 bases, with 15 bases spanning the gap. The rearrangement uses TRBV6-5 and TRBJ1-5, with D maybe TRBD1 (5 bases). The receptor was derived from a human donor who was either an allogeneic HSCT recipient or a stem cell or donor lymphocyte infusion donor (not recorded which). It is not recorded whose cells these are; they may come from a transplant donor. The sample was blood, either unsorted or a sorted T cell fraction (not recorded which). DNA for the CDR3: TGTGCCAGCAGCGACAGAATGGGGGGGCCCCAGCATTTT. Its translation is CASSDRMGGPQHF.